This T cell receptor (beta chain) derives from a study of identical twins. V was clipped by 4 bases and J by 1 base; unmatched bases: 5. Germline V gene data show CDR1 as DFQATT and CDR2 as SNEGSKA (reference sequence). This CDR3 has 15 residues. In this sample, this clonotype turned up many times. The antigen is not known. Study-wide results and caveats: There is a chance that invariant MAIT and iNKT cells partially muddied zero-insertion analyses. Within monozygotic twins, out-of-frame TCR alpha sharing was underestimated by the models. Insertions were fewer in abundant cord blood beta clonotypes, whereas memory repertoires showed none of this pattern.

MiXCR, run by TCRdb on the 5' RACE reads, gives a single entry per CDR3 protein. This table holds hundreds of thousands of distinct CDR3 sequences, less than 7% found once. The clonotype originates from a man aged 18 to 29 in good health. The specimen was naive T cells sorted from blood. The genes are TRBV20-1 and TRBJ1-4, with 8 positions matching TRBD1. CDR3 residues: CSAKRQGITNEKLFF. The CDR3, as DNA: TGCAGTGCTAAAAGACAGGGGATAACTAATGAAAAACTGTTTTTT.